This T cell receptor (beta chain) originates from a study of vaccination effects on CD4 cells after COVID-19. Study-wide background: Post-vaccine specimens arrived a median 72 days past the second dose.

Antigen-specific CD4+ T cells expanded by the ViraFEST assay with viral peptide pools were then sequenced. Following culture for about ten days, CD4+ T cells were isolated. Participants got two doses of BNT162b2 or mRNA-1273 vaccine. Both day 3 and day 7 saw half the medium replaced with IL-2 medium. Concerning this clone itself: Its antigen remains unidentified.

Some clones are missing from TCRdb's copy, which holds only in-frame ones; the method was immunoSEQ multiplex PCR. The sample lists approximately 61,000 clones; roughly 72% were seen once. With 3 bases clipped from V and 4 bases from J, the junction kept 6 bases outside the gene matches. The V gene's germline CDR1 is ENHRY and CDR2 SYGVKD. This CDR3 has 16 amino acids. The input for sequencing was CD4+ T cells from PBMCs cultured with HCoV-229E spike peptides, taken after COVID-19 vaccination. This sequence joins TRBV10-3 and TRBJ2-6; 7 positions match TRBD1. The source of this sequence is a human donor who received a COVID-19 vaccine. The CDR3 nucleotides read TGTGCCATCAGTGAACGAGGGGGCCGGGGGGCCAACGTCCTGACTTTC. This sequence encodes CAISERGGRGANVLTF.